The rows below give T cell receptor beta chains drawn from one sample of a study of cytomegalovirus exposure and HLA in healthy donors. Profiled with immunoSEQ multiplex PCR; TCRdb holds only in-frame clones, not every one. The data hold approximately 170,000 clones, with around 62% observed a single time. Sample: PBMCs. The receptors come from a middle-aged man in good health and CMV-seronegative. CDR3s include the opening cysteine and the closing phenylalanine or tryptophan. Fields, in order: D gene, V gene, J gene, clone size, CDR3 protein, CDR3 DNA. The D gene is left open where the match is weak. The size entry is marked missing in some rows and otherwise reads once, few, many or a size class.

D: TRBD1
V: TRBV7-9
J: TRBJ2-7
size: NA
CDR3: CASSLKATGTGASYEQYF
DNA: TGTGCCAGCAGCTTAAAGGCCACAGGGACAGGGGCCTCCTACGAGCAGTACTTC

D: TRBD2
V: TRBV7-2
J: TRBJ2-5
size: NA
CDR3: CASSFRGREQETQYF
DNA: TGTGCCAGCAGCTTTCGCGGGAGGGAACAAGAGACCCAGTACTTC

D: NA
V: TRBV2
J: TRBJ2-2
size: NA
CDR3: CASSGLRSNTGELFF
DNA: TGTGCCAGCAGTGGACTTCGATCGAACACCGGGGAGCTGTTTTTT

D: NA
V: TRBV5-1
J: TRBJ2-5
size: NA
CDR3: CASSRGRDKVETQYF
DNA: TGCGCCAGCAGCAGGGGGAGGGACAAGGTGGAGACCCAGTACTTC

D: NA
V: TRBV20-1
J: TRBJ1-2
size: NA
CDR3: CSARDEAGYTF
DNA: TGCAGTGCTAGAGACGAGGCCGGCTACACCTTC

D: TRBD1
V: TRBV5-4
J: TRBJ1-6
size: NA
CDR3: CASSIDRGSNSPLHF
DNA: TGTGCCAGCAGCATAGACAGGGGGAGTAATTCACCCCTCCACTTT

D: NA
V: TRBV5-5
J: TRBJ2-7
size: NA
CDR3: CASSLMSEQYF
DNA: TGTGCCAGCAGCTTGATGAGCGAGCAGTACTTC

D: TRBD1
V: TRBV5-6
J: TRBJ1-6
size: few
CDR3: CASRPRTGFNNSPLHF
DNA: TGTGCCAGCAGGCCGCGGACAGGGTTCAATAATTCACCCCTCCACTTT

D: TRBD1
V: TRBV7-2
J: TRBJ1-2
size: NA
CDR3: CASSLARGSLSVHTF
DNA: TGTGCCAGCAGCTTAGCCAGGGGGTCACTATCGGTCCACACCTTC

D: NA
V: TRBV6-5
J: TRBJ2-1
size: NA
CDR3: CASSSTSVTEQFF
DNA: TGTGCCAGCAGTTCGACTAGTGTTACTGAGCAGTTCTTC

D: NA
V: TRBV6-4
J: TRBJ2-2
size: NA
CDR3: CASSRGPTGTNTGELFF
DNA: TGTGCCAGCAGTCGAGGCCCAACAGGGACGAACACCGGGGAGCTGTTTTTT

D: TRBD1
V: TRBV6-1
J: TRBJ2-1
size: NA
CDR3: CASSFQGAIYNEQFF
DNA: TGTGCCAGCAGTTTTCAGGGGGCAATCTACAATGAGCAGTTCTTC

D: TRBD1
V: TRBV15
J: TRBJ2-7
size: NA
CDR3: CATSRGRQGAYEQYF
DNA: TGTGCCACCAGCAGAGGAAGGCAGGGGGCTTACGAGCAGTACTTC

D: NA
V: TRBV11-2
J: TRBJ2-1
size: NA
CDR3: CASSLIPVSIEQFF
DNA: TGTGCCAGCAGCTTAATCCCAGTTTCCATTGAGCAGTTCTTC

D: NA
V: TRBV7-3
J: TRBJ2-1
size: NA
CDR3: CASSLSGQYNEQFF
DNA: TGTGCCAGCAGCTTAAGTGGCCAATACAATGAGCAGTTCTTC

D: NA
V: TRBV10-3
J: TRBJ1-4
size: NA
CDR3: CAISDRQFNEKLFF
DNA: TGTGCCATCAGTGATCGACAGTTTAATGAAAAACTGTTTTTT

D: TRBD1
V: TRBV30
J: TRBJ2-7
size: NA
CDR3: CAWMGQPSYEQYF
DNA: TGTGCCTGGATGGGACAGCCATCCTACGAGCAGTACTTC

D: TRBD1
V: TRBV19
J: TRBJ1-6
size: few
CDR3: CASSRSRDRAGNSPLHF
DNA: TGTGCCAGTAGTAGGTCCCGGGACAGGGCCGGGAATTCACCCCTCCACTTT

D: TRBD1
V: TRBV5-1
J: TRBJ2-7
size: NA
CDR3: CASSRQGSPYEQYF
DNA: TGCGCCAGCAGTCGACAGGGGAGTCCCTACGAGCAGTACTTC

D: TRBD1
V: TRBV6-5
J: TRBJ2-3
size: NA
CDR3: CASSLTGSRGTDTQYF
DNA: TGTGCCAGCAGTTTGACAGGGTCGCGTGGCACAGATACGCAGTATTTT

D: NA
V: TRBV7-4
J: TRBJ1-4
size: few
CDR3: CASRWGRLREKLFF
DNA: TGTGCCAGCCGCTGGGGGCGCCTTCGGGAAAAACTGTTTTTT

D: TRBD2
V: TRBV4-1
J: TRBJ2-3
size: few
CDR3: CASSLSGLDTQYF
DNA: TGCGCCAGCAGCCTTAGCGGGCTGGATACGCAGTATTTT

D: TRBD2
V: TRBV5-1
J: TRBJ2-2
size: NA
CDR3: CASSSVAGGYTGELFF
DNA: TGCGCCAGCAGCTCCGTAGCGGGGGGGTACACCGGGGAGCTGTTTTTT

D: NA
V: TRBV14
J: TRBJ2-5
size: NA
CDR3: CASSQDSSHRETQYF
DNA: TGTGCCAGCAGCCAGGACAGTTCCCACAGAGAGACCCAGTACTTC

D: TRBD1
V: TRBV2
J: TRBJ1-4
size: NA
CDR3: CASRGGATNEKLFF
DNA: TGTGCCAGCAGAGGGGGCGCAACTAATGAAAAACTGTTTTTT

D: NA
V: TRBV6-5
J: TRBJ2-1
size: NA
CDR3: CASSPDSSYNEQFF
DNA: TGTGCCAGCAGTCCGGACAGCTCCTACAATGAGCAGTTCTTC

D: TRBD1
V: TRBV7-9
J: TRBJ1-1
size: many
CDR3: CASSSGTGRYTEAFF
DNA: TGTGCCAGCAGCTCCGGGACAGGGAGGTACACTGAAGCTTTCTTT

D: TRBD1
V: TRBV5-5
J: TRBJ2-5
size: NA
CDR3: CASSEGQVSTETQYF
DNA: TGTGCCAGCAGCGAGGGACAGGTTTCGACAGAGACCCAGTACTTC

D: TRBD1
V: TRBV27
J: TRBJ2-7
size: once
CDR3: CARIRGLSYEQYF
DNA: TGTGCCAGGATCAGGGGGCTCAGCTACGAGCAGTACTTC

D: NA
V: TRBV5-8
J: TRBJ1-5
size: few
CDR3: CASKGDASQPQHF
DNA: TGTGCCAGCAAAGGGGATGCTTCTCAGCCCCAGCATTTT

D: TRBD1
V: TRBV5-4
J: TRBJ2-7
size: NA
CDR3: CASSKDRGRYEQYF
DNA: TGTGCCAGCAGCAAGGACAGGGGACGATACGAGCAGTACTTC

D: NA
V: TRBV11-3
J: TRBJ1-1
size: once
CDR3: CASSLGTGRNTEAFF
DNA: TGTGCCAGCAGCTTAGGAACAGGGAGGAACACTGAAGCTTTCTTT

D: NA
V: TRBV5-1
J: TRBJ2-3
size: NA
CDR3: CASSLDLDTQYF
DNA: TGCGCCAGCAGCTTGGATCTAGATACGCAGTATTTT

D: NA
V: TRBV6-5
J: TRBJ2-5
size: NA
CDR3: CASSYSRYQETQYF
DNA: TGTGCCAGCAGTTACTCTCGGTACCAAGAGACCCAGTACTTC

D: NA
V: TRBV9
J: TRBJ1-1
size: few
CDR3: CASSPQQAGTEAFF
DNA: TGTGCCAGCAGCCCTCAACAAGCGGGTACTGAAGCTTTCTTT

D: TRBD1
V: TRBV7-2
J: TRBJ1-2
size: NA
CDR3: CASSRGTGIEGYTF
DNA: TGTGCCAGCAGCCGGGGGACAGGGATTGAAGGCTACACCTTC

D: TRBD1
V: TRBV4-3
J: TRBJ1-2
size: NA
CDR3: CASSQDRDRGGYGYTF
DNA: TGCGCCAGCAGCCAAGATAGGGACAGGGGTGGTTATGGCTACACCTTC

D: TRBD1
V: TRBV5-4
J: TRBJ2-7
size: NA
CDR3: CASSWDRGRREQYF
DNA: TGTGCCAGCAGCTGGGACAGGGGGAGACGGGAGCAGTACTTC

D: TRBD1
V: TRBV5-6
J: TRBJ1-3
size: NA
CDR3: CASSIRTGGNTIYF
DNA: TGTGCCAGCAGCATCCGGACAGGGGGAAACACCATATATTTT

D: NA
V: TRBV4-1
J: TRBJ2-1
size: NA
CDR3: CASSLGFGPLDEQFF
DNA: TGCGCCAGCAGCCTGGGTTTTGGGCCTTTAGATGAGCAGTTCTTC

D: NA
V: TRBV28
J: TRBJ2-1
size: few
CDR3: CASSPLPSGQDNEQFF
DNA: TGTGCCAGCAGTCCCCTTCCCAGCGGCCAAGACAATGAGCAGTTCTTC

D: NA
V: TRBV4-2
J: TRBJ2-7
size: few
CDR3: CASSQEDRPLNYYEQYF
DNA: TGTGCCAGCAGCCAAGAGGACAGACCTTTAAATTATTACGAGCAGTACTTC

D: TRBD2
V: TRBV5-1
J: TRBJ2-3
size: NA
CDR3: CATRTSSSDTQYF
DNA: TGCGCCACAAGGACTAGCTCATCAGATACGCAGTATTTT

D: NA
V: TRBV9
J: TRBJ2-1
size: NA
CDR3: CASSVGSNEQFF
DNA: TGTGCCAGCAGCGTAGGTTCTAATGAGCAGTTCTTC

D: NA
V: TRBV28
J: TRBJ1-6
size: NA
CDR3: CASSLGWVQGPPPLHF
DNA: TGTGCCAGCAGTTTAGGTTGGGTGCAGGGCCCTCCACCCCTCCACTTT

D: NA
V: TRBV7-2
J: TRBJ2-7
size: NA
CDR3: CASSLVWDTSYEQYF
DNA: TGTGCCAGCAGCTTAGTTTGGGACACCTCCTACGAGCAGTACTTC

D: TRBD1
V: TRBV4-2
J: TRBJ2-6
size: NA
CDR3: CASSQDRGQGLSGANVLTF
DNA: TGTGCCAGCAGCCAAGATAGGGGACAGGGTCTCTCTGGGGCCAACGTCCTGACTTTC

D: NA
V: TRBV5-1
J: TRBJ2-2
size: once
CDR3: CASSPRGTGELFF
DNA: TGCGCCAGCAGCCCGAGGGGGACCGGGGAGCTGTTTTTT

D: NA
V: TRBV6-6
J: TRBJ2-5
size: NA
CDR3: CASSYSFGAEETQYF
DNA: TGTGCCAGCAGTTACTCGTTCGGAGCAGAAGAGACCCAGTACTTC

D: NA
V: TRBV11-3
J: TRBJ1-3
size: NA
CDR3: CASSSGEGVPGNTIYF
DNA: TGTGCCAGCAGCTCGGGAGAAGGAGTTCCTGGAAACACCATATATTTT

D: NA
V: TRBV18
J: TRBJ2-3
size: NA
CDR3: CASSLGQRSTDTQYF
DNA: TGTGCCAGCTCCCTAGGACAGAGAAGCACAGATACGCAGTATTTT

D: NA
V: TRBV5-4
J: TRBJ2-2
size: NA
CDR3: CASSPNPGQSLTGELFF
DNA: TGTGCCAGCAGCCCTAACCCAGGACAGTCACTCACCGGGGAGCTGTTTTTT

D: TRBD1
V: TRBV5-1
J: TRBJ1-1
size: few
CDR3: CASSADRVGTEAFF
DNA: TGCGCCAGCAGCGCCGACAGGGTTGGCACTGAAGCTTTCTTT

D: NA
V: TRBV6-1
J: TRBJ2-1
size: NA
CDR3: CASSEGPYNEQFF
DNA: TGTGCCAGCAGTGAAGGGCCGTACAATGAGCAGTTCTTC

D: TRBD1
V: TRBV5-1
J: TRBJ2-7
size: few
CDR3: CASKGQTQSSEQYF
DNA: TGCGCCAGCAAGGGACAGACTCAAAGCAGCGAGCAGTACTTC